This T cell receptor beta chain was sequenced for a study of blood T cell repertoires in COVID-19. Trimming took 3 bases from V and 1 from J, leaving 8 bases between them. The length of the CDR3 is 14 residues. Looked up from germline, CDR1 is SGHRS and CDR2 is YFSETQ. This clone was recorded a few times. Only in-frame clones appear in the TCRdb table, and some are missing; sequencing was by immunoSEQ multiplex PCR. The table has about 240,000 clones, 75% to 90% seen once; the top ten hold 3.3%. Sequencing was done on a sample of PBMCs or T cells enriched from blood (not recorded which). This receptor was taken from a woman aged 40 to 49 with acute COVID-19. V usage is TRBV5-1 and J usage is TRBJ1-3; D remains unclear. DNA of the CDR3: TGCGCCAGCAGCTCACAGACGTCTGGAAACACCATATATTTT. Its translation is CASSSQTSGNTIYF. Filled out from reference TRBV5-1 and TRBJ1-3, the complete variable domain reads KAGVTQTPRYLIKTRGQQVTLSCSPISGHRSVSWYQQTPGQGLQFLFEYFSETQRNKGNFPGRFSGRQFSNSRSEMNVSTLELGDSALYLCASSSQTSGNTIYFGEGSWLTVV.